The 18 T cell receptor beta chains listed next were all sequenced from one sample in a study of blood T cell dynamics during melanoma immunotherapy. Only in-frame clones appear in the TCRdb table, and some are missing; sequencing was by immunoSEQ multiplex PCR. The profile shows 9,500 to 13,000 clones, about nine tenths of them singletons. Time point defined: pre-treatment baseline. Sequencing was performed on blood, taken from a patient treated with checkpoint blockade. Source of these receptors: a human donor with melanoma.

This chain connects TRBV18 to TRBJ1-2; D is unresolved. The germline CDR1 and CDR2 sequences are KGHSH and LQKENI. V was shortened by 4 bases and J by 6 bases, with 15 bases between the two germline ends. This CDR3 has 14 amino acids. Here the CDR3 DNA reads TGTGCCAGCTCACGGGCAGTAGAAGGTGATGGCTACACCTTC. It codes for CASSRAVEGDGYTF. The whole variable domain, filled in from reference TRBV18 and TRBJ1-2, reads NAGVMQNPRHLVRRRGQEARLRCSPMKGHSHVYWYRQLPEEGLKFMVYLQKENIIDESGMPKERFSAEFPKEGPSILRIQQVVRGDSAAYFCASSRAVEGDGYTFGSGTRLTVV.

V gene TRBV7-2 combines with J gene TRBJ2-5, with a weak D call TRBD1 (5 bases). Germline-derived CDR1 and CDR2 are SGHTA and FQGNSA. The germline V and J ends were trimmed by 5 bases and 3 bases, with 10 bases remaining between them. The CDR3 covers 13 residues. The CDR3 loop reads CASSPAREETQYF. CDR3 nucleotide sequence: TGTGCCAGCAGCCCCGCCAGGGAAGAGACCCAGTACTTC.

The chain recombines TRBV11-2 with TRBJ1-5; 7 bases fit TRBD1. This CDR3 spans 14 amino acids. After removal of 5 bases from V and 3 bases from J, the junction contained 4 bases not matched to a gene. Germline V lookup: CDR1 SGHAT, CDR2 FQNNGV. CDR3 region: CASSPGTANQPQHF. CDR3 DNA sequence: TGTGCCAGCAGCCCCGGGACAGCCAATCAGCCCCAGCATTTT.

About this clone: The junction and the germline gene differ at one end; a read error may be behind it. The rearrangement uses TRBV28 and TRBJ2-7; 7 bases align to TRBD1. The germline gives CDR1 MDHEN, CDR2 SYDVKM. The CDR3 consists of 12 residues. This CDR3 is CASSLMTGQLNF. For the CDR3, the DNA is TGTGCCAGCAGTCTGATGACGGGACAGCTGAACTTC.

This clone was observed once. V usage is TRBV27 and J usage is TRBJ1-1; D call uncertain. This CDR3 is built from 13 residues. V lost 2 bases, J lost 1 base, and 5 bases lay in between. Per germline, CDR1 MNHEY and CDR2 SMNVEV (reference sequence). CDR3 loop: CASSLLRNTEAFF. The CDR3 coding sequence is TGTGCCAGCAGTTTACTACGGAACACTGAAGCTTTCTTT.

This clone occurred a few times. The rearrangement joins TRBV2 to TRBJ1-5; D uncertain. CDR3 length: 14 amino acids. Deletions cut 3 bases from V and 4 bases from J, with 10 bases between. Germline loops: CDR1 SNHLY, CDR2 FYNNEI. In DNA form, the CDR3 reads TGTGCCAGCAGTGACCGTGCAGCAAATCAGCCCCAGCATTTT. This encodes CASSDRAANQPQHF.

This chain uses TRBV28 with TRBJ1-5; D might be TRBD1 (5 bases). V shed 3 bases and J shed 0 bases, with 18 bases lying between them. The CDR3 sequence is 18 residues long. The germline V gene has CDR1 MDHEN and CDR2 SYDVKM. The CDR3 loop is CASSLAGLGAYSNQPQHF. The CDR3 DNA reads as TGTGCCAGCAGTTTGGCCGGCCTCGGGGCCTATAGCAATCAGCCCCAGCATTTT.

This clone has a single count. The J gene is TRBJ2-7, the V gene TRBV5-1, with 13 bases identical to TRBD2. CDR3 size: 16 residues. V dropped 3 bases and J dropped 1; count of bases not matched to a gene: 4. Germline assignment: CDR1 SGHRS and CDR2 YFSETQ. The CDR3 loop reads CASSSTSGGVSYEQYF. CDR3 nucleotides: TGCGCCAGCAGCTCTACTAGCGGGGGGGTTTCCTACGAGCAGTACTTC.

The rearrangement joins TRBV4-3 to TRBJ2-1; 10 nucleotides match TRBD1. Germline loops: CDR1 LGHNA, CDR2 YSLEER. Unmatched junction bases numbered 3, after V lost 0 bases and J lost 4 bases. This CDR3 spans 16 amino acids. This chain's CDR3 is CASSQDRDRGYNEQFF. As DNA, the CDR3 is TGCGCCAGCAGCCAAGACCGGGACAGGGGTTACAATGAGCAGTTCTTC.

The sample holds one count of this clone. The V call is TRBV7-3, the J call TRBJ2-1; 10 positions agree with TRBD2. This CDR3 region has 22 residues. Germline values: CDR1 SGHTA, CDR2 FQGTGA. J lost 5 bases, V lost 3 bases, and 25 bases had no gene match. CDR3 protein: CASSFIHFGTSDQYSPNNEQFF. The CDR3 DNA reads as TGTGCCAGCAGCTTTATACACTTTGGGACTAGCGATCAATATTCTCCTAACAATGAGCAGTTCTTC.

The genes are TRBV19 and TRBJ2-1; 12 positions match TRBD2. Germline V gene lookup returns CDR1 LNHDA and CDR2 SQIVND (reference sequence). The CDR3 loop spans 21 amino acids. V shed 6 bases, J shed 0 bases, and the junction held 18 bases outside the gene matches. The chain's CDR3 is CASRVASGRGVVSSSYNEQFF. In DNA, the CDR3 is TGTGCCAGTAGAGTGGCTAGCGGGAGGGGGGTAGTCTCAAGCTCCTACAATGAGCAGTTCTTC.

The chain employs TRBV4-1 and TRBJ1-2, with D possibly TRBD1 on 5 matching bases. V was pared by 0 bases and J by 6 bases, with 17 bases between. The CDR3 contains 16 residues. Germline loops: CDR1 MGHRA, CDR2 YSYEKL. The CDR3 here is CASSQDITQEENGYTF. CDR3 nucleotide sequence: TGCGCCAGCAGCCAAGATATAACACAGGAGGAAAATGGCTACACCTTC.

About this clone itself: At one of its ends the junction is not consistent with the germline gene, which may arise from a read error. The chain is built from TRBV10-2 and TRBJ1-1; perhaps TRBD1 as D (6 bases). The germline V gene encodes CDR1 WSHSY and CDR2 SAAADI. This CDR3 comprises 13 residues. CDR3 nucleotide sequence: TGCGTCAGCAGGGGTGGGTGGAACACTGAAGCTTTCTTT. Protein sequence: CVSRGGWNTEAFF.

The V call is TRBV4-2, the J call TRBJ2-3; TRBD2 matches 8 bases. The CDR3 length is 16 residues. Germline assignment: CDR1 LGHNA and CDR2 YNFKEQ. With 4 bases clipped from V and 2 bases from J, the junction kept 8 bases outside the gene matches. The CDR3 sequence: CASSPRGGWYTDTQYF. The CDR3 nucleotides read TGTGCCAGCAGCCCTCGGGGGGGGTGGTACACAGATACGCAGTATTTT.

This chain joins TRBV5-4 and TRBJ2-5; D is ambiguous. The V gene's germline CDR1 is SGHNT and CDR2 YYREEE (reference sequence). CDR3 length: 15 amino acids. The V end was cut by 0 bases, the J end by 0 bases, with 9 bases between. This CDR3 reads CASSLERTYQETQYF. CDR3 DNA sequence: TGTGCCAGCAGCTTGGAACGCACCTACCAAGAGACCCAGTACTTC.

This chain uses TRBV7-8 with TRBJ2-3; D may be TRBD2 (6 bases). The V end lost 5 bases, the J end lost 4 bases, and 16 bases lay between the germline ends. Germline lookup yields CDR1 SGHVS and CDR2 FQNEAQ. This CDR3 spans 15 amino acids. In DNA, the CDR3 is TGTGCCAGCAGCGGGCCCTCCGGGAGCTCAGATACGCAGTATTTT. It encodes CASSGPSGSSDTQYF.

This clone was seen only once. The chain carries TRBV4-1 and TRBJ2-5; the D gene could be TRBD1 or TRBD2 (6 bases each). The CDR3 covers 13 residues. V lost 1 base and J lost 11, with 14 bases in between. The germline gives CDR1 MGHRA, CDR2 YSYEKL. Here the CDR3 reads CASSQGPGAPQYF. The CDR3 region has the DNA TGCGCCAGCAGCCAAGGTCCGGGGGCCCCTCAGTACTTC.

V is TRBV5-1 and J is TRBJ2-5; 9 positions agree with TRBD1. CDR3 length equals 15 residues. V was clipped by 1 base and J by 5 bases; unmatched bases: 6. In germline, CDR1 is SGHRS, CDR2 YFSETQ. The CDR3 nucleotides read TGCGCCAGCAGCTTGTCACAGGGGGCGTATGAGACCCAGTACTTC. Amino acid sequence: CASSLSQGAYETQYF.